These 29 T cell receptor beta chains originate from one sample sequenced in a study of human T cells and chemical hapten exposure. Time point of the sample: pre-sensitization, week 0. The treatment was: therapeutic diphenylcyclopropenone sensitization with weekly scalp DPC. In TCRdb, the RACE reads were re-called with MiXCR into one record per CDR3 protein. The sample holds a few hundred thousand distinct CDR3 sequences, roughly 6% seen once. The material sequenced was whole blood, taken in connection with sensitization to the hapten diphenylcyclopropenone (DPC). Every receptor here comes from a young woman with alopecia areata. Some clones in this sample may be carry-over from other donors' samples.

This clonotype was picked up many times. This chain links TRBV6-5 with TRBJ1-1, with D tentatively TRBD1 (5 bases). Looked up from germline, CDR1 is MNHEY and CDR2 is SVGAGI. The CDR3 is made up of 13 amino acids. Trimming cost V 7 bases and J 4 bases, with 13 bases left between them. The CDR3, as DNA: TGTGCCAGCAAAAGGGGCGAATCCACTGAAGCTTTCTTT. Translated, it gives CASKRGESTEAFF.

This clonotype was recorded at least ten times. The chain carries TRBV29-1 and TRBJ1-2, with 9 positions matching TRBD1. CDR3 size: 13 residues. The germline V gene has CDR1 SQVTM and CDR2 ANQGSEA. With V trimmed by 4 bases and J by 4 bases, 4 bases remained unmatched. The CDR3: CSVGGGQGYGYTF. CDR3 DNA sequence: TGCAGCGTTGGGGGGGGACAGGGCTATGGCTACACCTTC.

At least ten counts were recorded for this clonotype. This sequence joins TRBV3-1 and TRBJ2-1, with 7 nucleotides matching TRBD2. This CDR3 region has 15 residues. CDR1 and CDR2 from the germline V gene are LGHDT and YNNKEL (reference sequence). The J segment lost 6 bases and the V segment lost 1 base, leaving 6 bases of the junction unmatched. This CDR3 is CASSQGASGANEQFF. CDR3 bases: TGTGCCAGCAGCCAAGGGGCTAGCGGAGCCAATGAGCAGTTCTTC.

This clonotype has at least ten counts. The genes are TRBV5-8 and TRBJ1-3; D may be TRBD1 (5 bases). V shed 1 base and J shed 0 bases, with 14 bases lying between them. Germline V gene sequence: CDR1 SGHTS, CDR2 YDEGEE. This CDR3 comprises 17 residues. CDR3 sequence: CASSLQGHDSSGNTIYF. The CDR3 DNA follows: TGTGCCAGCAGCTTGCAAGGACACGACAGCTCTGGAAACACCATATATTTT.

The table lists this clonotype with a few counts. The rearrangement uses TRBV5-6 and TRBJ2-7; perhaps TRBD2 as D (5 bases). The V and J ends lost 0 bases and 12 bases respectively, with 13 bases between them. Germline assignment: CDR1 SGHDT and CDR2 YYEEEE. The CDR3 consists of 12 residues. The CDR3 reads CASSLGRLSGYF. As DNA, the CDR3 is TGTGCCAGCAGCTTGGGTCGCCTGAGCGGGTACTTC.

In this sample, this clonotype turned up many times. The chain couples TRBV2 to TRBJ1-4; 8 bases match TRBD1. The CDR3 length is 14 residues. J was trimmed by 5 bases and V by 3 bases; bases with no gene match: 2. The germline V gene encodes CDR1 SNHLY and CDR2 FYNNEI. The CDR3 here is CASSERQGNEKLFF. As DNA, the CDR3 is TGTGCCAGCAGTGAGAGACAGGGGAATGAAAAACTGTTTTTT.

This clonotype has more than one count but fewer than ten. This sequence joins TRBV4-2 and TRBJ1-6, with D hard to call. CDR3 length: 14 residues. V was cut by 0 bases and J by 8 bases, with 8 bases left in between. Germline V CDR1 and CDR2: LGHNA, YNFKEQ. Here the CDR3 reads CASSQEPAYSPLHF. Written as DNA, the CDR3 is TGTGCCAGCAGCCAAGAGCCGGCCTATTCACCCCTCCACTTT.

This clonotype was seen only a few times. This CDR3 is CASSLDTGGFNSPLHF. Here the CDR3 DNA reads TGTGCCAGCAGCTTGGATACTGGGGGCTTCAATTCACCCCTCCACTTT. The chain joins TRBV5-4 to TRBJ1-6; tentatively, D is TRBD1 (6 bases). With 0 bases removed from V and 7 bases from J, the gap between germline ends came to 14 bases. CDR1 SGHNT and CDR2 YYREEE come from the germline V gene (reference sequence). The CDR3 has 16 amino acids.

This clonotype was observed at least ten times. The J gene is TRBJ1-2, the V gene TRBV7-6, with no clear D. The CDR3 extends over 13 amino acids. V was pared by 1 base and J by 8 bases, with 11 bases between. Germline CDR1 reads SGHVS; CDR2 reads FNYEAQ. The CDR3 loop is CASSLESRGGYTF. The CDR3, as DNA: TGTGCCAGCAGCTTAGAGAGCCGCGGGGGCTACACCTTC.

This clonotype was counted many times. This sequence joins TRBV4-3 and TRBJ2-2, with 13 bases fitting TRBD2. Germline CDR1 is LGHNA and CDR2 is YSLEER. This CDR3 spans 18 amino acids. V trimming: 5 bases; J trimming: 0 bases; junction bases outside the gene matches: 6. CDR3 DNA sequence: TGCGCCAGCAGCACGGGACTAGCGGGGACCACGAACACCGGGGAGCTGTTTTTT. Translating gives CASSTGLAGTTNTGELFF.

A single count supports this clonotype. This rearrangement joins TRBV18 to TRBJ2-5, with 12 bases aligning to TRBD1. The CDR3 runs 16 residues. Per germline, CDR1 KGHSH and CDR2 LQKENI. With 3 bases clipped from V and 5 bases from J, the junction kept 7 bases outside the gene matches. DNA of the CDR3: TGTGCCAGCTCACCTACCGGGACAGGGGGCGACGAGACCCAGTACTTC. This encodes CASSPTGTGGDETQYF.

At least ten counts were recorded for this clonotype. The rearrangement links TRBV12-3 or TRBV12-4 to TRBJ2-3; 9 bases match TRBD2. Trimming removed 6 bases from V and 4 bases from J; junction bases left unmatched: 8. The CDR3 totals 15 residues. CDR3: CASSPPRLAADTQYF. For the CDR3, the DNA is TGTGCCAGCAGCCCCCCCCGACTAGCGGCAGATACGCAGTATTTT.

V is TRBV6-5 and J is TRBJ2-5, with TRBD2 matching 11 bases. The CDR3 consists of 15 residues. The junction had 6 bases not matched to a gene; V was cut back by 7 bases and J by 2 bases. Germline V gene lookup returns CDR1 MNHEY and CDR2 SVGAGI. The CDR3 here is CASTLLAGAQETQYF. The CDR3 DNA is TGTGCCAGCACCCTACTAGCGGGGGCTCAAGAGACCCAGTACTTC.

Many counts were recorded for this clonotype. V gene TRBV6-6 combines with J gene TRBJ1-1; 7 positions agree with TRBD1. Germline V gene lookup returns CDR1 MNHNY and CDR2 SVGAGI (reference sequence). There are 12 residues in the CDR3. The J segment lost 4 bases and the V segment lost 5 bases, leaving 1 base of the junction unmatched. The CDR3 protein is CASSRQGTEAFF. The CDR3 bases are TGTGCCAGCAGTCGACAGGGCACTGAAGCTTTCTTT.

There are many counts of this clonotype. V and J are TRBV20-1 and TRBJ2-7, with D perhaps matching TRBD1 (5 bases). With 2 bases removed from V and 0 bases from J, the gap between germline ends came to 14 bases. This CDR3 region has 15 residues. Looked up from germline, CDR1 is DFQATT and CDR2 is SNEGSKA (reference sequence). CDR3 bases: TGCAGTGCTAGACTCAACAGGTTCAACTCCTACGAGCAGTACTTC. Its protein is CSARLNRFNSYEQYF.

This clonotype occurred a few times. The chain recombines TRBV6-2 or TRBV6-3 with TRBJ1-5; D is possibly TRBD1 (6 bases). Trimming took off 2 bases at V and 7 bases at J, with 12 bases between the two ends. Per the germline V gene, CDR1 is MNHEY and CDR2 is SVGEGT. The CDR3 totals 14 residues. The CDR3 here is CASSYGGGGQPQHF. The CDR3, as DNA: TGTGCCAGCAGTTACGGCGGGGGGGGCCAGCCCCAGCATTTT.

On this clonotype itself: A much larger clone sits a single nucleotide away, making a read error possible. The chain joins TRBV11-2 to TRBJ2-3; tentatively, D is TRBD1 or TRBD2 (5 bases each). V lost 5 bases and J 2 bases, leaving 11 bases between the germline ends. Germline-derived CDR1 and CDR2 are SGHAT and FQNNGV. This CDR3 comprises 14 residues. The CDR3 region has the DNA TGTGCCAGCAGCCGGGACGGAACCACAGATACGCAGTATTTT. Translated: CASSRDGTTDTQYF.

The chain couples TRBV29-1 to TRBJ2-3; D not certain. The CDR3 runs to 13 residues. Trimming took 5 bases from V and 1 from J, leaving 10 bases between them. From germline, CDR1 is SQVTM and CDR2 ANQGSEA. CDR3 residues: CSVFGQGTDTQYF. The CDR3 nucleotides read TGCAGCGTTTTCGGGCAGGGCACAGATACGCAGTATTTT.

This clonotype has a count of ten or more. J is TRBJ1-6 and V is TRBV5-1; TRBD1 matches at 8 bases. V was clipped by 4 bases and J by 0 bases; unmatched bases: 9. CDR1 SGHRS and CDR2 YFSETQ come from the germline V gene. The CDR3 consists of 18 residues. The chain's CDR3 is CASSPRTGSSSYNSPLHF. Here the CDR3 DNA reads TGCGCCAGCAGCCCAAGGACAGGGTCGAGCTCCTATAATTCACCCCTCCACTTT.

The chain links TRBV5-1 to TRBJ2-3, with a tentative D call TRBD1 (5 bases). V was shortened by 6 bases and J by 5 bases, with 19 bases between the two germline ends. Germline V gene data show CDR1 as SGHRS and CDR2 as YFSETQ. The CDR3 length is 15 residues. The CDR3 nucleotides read TGCGCCAGCACCCTTGGGGCCGCCCTTCTAGATACGCAGTATTTT. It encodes CASTLGAALLDTQYF.

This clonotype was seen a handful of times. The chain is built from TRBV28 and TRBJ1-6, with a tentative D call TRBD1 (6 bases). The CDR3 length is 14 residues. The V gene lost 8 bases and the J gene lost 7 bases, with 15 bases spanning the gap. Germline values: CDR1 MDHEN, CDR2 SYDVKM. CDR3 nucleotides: TGTGCCAGCGGGCGGGGGGGCCCCAATTCACCCCTCCACTTT. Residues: CASGRGGPNSPLHF. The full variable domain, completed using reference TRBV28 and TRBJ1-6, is DVKVTQSSRYLVKRTGEKVFLECVQDMDHENMFWYRQDPGLGLRLIYFSYDVKMKEKGDIPEGYSVSREKKERFSLILESASTNQTSMYLCASGRGGPNSPLHFGNGTRLTVT.

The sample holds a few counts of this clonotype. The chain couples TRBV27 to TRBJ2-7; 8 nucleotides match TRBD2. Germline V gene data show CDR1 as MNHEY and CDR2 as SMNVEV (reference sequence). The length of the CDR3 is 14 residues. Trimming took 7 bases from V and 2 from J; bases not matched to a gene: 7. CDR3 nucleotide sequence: TGTGCCAGCAAACGGTCGGGGGGGCCCTACGAGCAGTACTTC. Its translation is CASKRSGGPYEQYF.

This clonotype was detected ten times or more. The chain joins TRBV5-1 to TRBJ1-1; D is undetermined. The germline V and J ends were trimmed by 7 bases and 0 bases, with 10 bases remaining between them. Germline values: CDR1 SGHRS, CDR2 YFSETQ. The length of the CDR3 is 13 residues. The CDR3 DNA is TGCGCCAGCGGCAGCGTGATGAACACTGAAGCTTTCTTT. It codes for CASGSVMNTEAFF.

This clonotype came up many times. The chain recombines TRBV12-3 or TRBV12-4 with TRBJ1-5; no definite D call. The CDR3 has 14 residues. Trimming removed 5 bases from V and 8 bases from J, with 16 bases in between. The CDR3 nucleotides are TGTGCCAGCAGTCTACAACACCAGTTGGAGCCCCAGCATTTT. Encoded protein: CASSLQHQLEPQHF.

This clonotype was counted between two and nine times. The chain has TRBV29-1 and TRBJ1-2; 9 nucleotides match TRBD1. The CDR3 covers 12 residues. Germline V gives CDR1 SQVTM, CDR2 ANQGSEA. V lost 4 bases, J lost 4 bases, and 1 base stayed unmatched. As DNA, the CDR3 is TGCAGCGTTGGACAGGGGGGCTATGGCTACACCTTC. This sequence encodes CSVGQGGYGYTF.

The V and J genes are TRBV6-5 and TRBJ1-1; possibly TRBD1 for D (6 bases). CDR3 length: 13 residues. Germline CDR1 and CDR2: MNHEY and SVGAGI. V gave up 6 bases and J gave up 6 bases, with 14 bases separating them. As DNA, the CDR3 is TGTGCCAGCAGCAGGGGCGGGGACGCTGAAGCTTTCTTT. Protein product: CASSRGGDAEAFF.

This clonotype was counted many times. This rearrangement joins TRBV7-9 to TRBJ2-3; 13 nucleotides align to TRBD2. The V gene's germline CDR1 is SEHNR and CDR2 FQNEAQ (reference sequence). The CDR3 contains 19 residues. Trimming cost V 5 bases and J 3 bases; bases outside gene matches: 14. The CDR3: CASSPPGLAGVRETDTQYF. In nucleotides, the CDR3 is TGTGCCAGCAGCCCGCCCGGACTAGCGGGGGTGAGAGAAACAGATACGCAGTATTTT.

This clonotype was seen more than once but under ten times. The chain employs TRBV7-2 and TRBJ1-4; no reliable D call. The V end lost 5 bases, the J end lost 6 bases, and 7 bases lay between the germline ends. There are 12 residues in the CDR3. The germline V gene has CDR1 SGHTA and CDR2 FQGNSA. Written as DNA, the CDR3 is TGTGCCAGCAGCGTACAGTATGAAAAACTGTTTTTT. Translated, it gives CASSVQYEKLFF.

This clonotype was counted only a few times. The CDR3 nucleotides read TGTGCCAGCAGCTTAGAAACAGTTGAAGCTTTCTTT. Protein product: CASSLETVEAFF. V and J are TRBV7-2 and TRBJ1-1; D is unclear. With 1 base removed from V and 7 bases from J, the gap between germline ends came to 7 bases. This CDR3 has 12 amino acids. Germline CDR1 SGHTA, CDR2 FQGNSA. The full variable domain, its missing parts supplied by reference TRBV7-2 and TRBJ1-1, is GAGVSQSPSNKVTEKGKDVELRCDPISGHTALYWYRQSLGQGLEFLIYFQGNSAPDKSGLPSDRFSAERTGGSVSTLTIQRTQQEDSAVYLCASSLETVEAFFGQGTRLTVV.